This TCR beta chain was obtained from a study of OX40 agonist ivuxolimab in advanced cancers. Turning to the study itself: Participants, roughly 80% male, averaged around 60 years of age, ranging from roughly 23 to 80.

The CDR3 is made up of 15 amino acids. CDR1 is MRHNA, CDR2 SNTAGT, per germline. Losses at the gene ends were 3 bases for V and 4 bases for J; bases not matched to a gene: 5. Data came from immunoSEQ multiplex PCR; TCRdb stores just in-frame clones and leaves some out. The sample holds some 74,000 clones, less than 95% seen once. The V gene is TRBV6-4, the J gene TRBJ2-3, with 9 bases aligning to TRBD2. This clonotype originated in an adult with an advanced solid tumor such as melanoma, head and neck, liver or kidney cancer. The material sequenced was CD4+ or CD8+ T cells sorted from blood, taken in a trial of the OX40 agonist ivuxolimab. The CDR3 loop reads CASSEVAGAADTQYF. Here the CDR3 DNA reads TGTGCCAGCAGTGAGGTAGCGGGGGCCGCAGATACGCAGTATTTT.